A single sample is the source of the 30 T cell receptor beta chains below, sequenced in a study of blood T cell repertoires in COVID-19. Profiled with immunoSEQ multiplex PCR; TCRdb holds only in-frame clones, not every one. The sample holds about 200,000 clones, 80% to 90% seen once. The source material was PBMCs or T cells enriched from blood (not recorded which). The receptors come from a man aged 35-49 years who had recovered from COVID-19.

This clone was seen more than once but under ten times. CDR3 DNA sequence: TGTGCCAGCAGCTCCCCAGGGGCACCGAACTATGGCTACACCTTC. This translates into CASSSPGAPNYGYTF. The chain joins TRBV7-3 to TRBJ1-2; possible D gene TRBD1, 6 bases. Germline CDR1 is SGHTA and CDR2 is FQGTGA. The CDR3 runs to 15 residues. The V gene lost 4 bases and the J gene lost 2 bases, with 14 bases spanning the gap. The full variable domain, its missing parts supplied by reference TRBV7-3 and TRBJ1-2, is GAGVSQTPSNKVTEKGKYVELRCDPISGHTALYWYRQSLGQGPEFLIYFQGTGAADDSGLPNDRFFAVRPEGSVSTLKIQRTERGDSAVYLCASSSPGAPNYGYTFGSGTRLTVV.

This sequence joins TRBV7-2 and TRBJ2-1; tentative D call: TRBD2 (5 bases). The CDR3 is 16 amino acids. Trimming shortened V by 3 bases and J by 8 bases, and 20 bases separated the two germline ends. Per the germline V gene, CDR1 is SGHTA and CDR2 is FQGNSA. The CDR3 sequence is CASSLMPADLWDEQFF. For the CDR3, the DNA is TGTGCCAGCAGCTTGATGCCAGCGGACTTATGGGATGAGCAGTTCTTC.

The chain links TRBV11-2 to TRBJ2-7; 8 bases fit TRBD1. V lost 7 bases, J lost 6 bases, and 14 bases stayed unmatched. The CDR3 sequence is 15 residues long. Germline V lookup: CDR1 SGHAT, CDR2 FQNNGV. The CDR3 DNA reads as TGTGCCAGCACGACCGGGACAGGCGCGAAGGGCGAGCAGTACGTC. Translation: CASTTGTGAKGEQYV.

The chain links TRBV7-9 to TRBJ2-5; 8 nucleotides match TRBD2. The germline V gene encodes CDR1 SEHNR and CDR2 FQNEAQ (reference sequence). This CDR3 contains 14 residues. V trimming: 5 bases; J trimming: 4 bases; junction bases outside the gene matches: 6. The CDR3 region has the DNA TGTGCCAGCAGCCCCGGGGGGGTGAGAGAGACCCAGTACTTC. This gives the protein CASSPGGVRETQYF.

The gene calls are TRBV2 and TRBJ2-2, with D maybe TRBD2 (5 bases). Germline loops: CDR1 SNHLY, CDR2 FYNNEI. The germline V and J ends were trimmed by 3 bases and 0 bases, with 17 bases remaining between them. This CDR3 is built from 18 residues. The DNA of the CDR3 is TGTGCCAGCAGTGACGGACTCGGAAGGACTTCGAACACCGGGGAGCTGTTTTTT. This translates into CASSDGLGRTSNTGELFF.

The chain links TRBV6-5 to TRBJ2-1, with 8 bases aligning to TRBD2. The CDR3 extends over 12 amino acids. The trim removed 7 bases at V and 8 bases at J, leaving 4 bases unmatched. The germline V gene has CDR1 MNHEY and CDR2 SVGAGI. Written as DNA, the CDR3 is TGTGCCAGCATCTCGGGGGGGGATGAGCAGTTCTTC. Its protein product is CASISGGDEQFF.

This sequence joins TRBV7-2 and TRBJ2-3; the D gene is possibly TRBD2 (6 bases). V was trimmed by 5 bases and J by 3 bases, leaving 21 bases between them. CDR1 and CDR2 from the germline V gene are SGHTA and FQGNSA. This CDR3 contains 17 residues. CDR3 coding DNA: TGTGCCAGCAGCGAGTTTGGCCGGGGAGGAGGGACAGATACGCAGTATTTT. It yields the protein CASSEFGRGGGTDTQYF. Full variable domain (outside the CDR3, taken from reference TRBV7-2 and TRBJ2-3): GAGVSQSPSNKVTEKGKDVELRCDPISGHTALYWYRQSLGQGLEFLIYFQGNSAPDKSGLPSDRFSAERTGGSVSTLTIQRTQQEDSAVYLCASSEFGRGGGTDTQYFGPGTRLTVL.

J is TRBJ1-5 and V is TRBV4-1; perhaps TRBD1 as D (5 bases). Germline CDR1 and CDR2: MGHRA and YSYEKL. The CDR3 covers 15 residues. Trimming pared 0 bases from V and 5 bases from J, leaving 11 bases between. The CDR3 DNA sequence: TGCGCCAGCAGCCAAGATGGGGCAGAGTATCAGCCCCAGCATTTT. Amino acids: CASSQDGAEYQPQHF.

The V gene is TRBV30, the J gene TRBJ1-3; no reliable D call. CDR1 and CDR2 from the germline V gene are GTSNPN and SVGIG (reference sequence). This CDR3 contains 13 residues. V lost 1 base, J lost 0 bases, and 4 bases lay in between. CDR3 residues: CAWSELSGNTIYF. The CDR3 nucleotides are TGTGCCTGGAGTGAACTCTCTGGAAACACCATATATTTT.

The CDR3 loop reads CASSLWDISYEQYF. The CDR3 DNA reads as TGTGCCAGCAGCTTGTGGGACATCTCCTACGAGCAGTACTTC. The rearrangement joins TRBV11-2 to TRBJ2-7, with D perhaps matching TRBD1 (6 bases). V was shortened by 3 bases and J by 0 bases, with 9 bases between the two germline ends. The length of the CDR3 is 14 residues. Germline lookup yields CDR1 SGHAT and CDR2 FQNNGV.

V and J are TRBV10-1 and TRBJ2-7; TRBD2 aligns across 10 bases. The CDR3 has 14 residues. The germline V gene encodes CDR1 WNHNN and CDR2 SYGVQD (reference sequence). Trimming took 3 bases from V and 5 from J; bases not matched to a gene: 4. In DNA, the CDR3 is TGCGCCAGCAGTGAACTAGCGGGATCTGACGAGCAGTACTTC. It specifies CASSELAGSDEQYF.

The V call is TRBV30, the J call TRBJ1-3; D uncertain. Germline CDR1 and CDR2: GTSNPN and SVGIG (reference sequence). CDR3 size: 14 residues. V was cut by 2 bases and J by 1 base, with 9 bases left in between. The CDR3 reads CAWSQGLSGNTIYF. The DNA of the CDR3 is TGTGCCTGGAGTCAAGGACTATCTGGAAACACCATATATTTT.

V and J are TRBV5-1 and TRBJ1-4; no firm D call. Germline V CDR1 and CDR2: SGHRS, YFSETQ. Trimming took off 4 bases at V and 8 bases at J, with 15 bases between the two ends. The CDR3 runs to 14 residues. The CDR3: CASSGAAGEEKLFF. The CDR3 nucleotides read TGCGCCAGCAGCGGTGCCGCCGGGGAGGAAAAACTGTTTTTT. The complete variable domain, with remaining parts taken from reference TRBV5-1 and TRBJ1-4, reads KAGVTQTPRYLIKTRGQQVTLSCSPISGHRSVSWYQQTPGQGLQFLFEYFSETQRNKGNFPGRFSGRQFSNSRSEMNVSTLELGDSALYLCASSGAAGEEKLFFGSGTQLSVL.

This clone came up a few times. The CDR3 is CASSFRGLAGATDTQYF. The CDR3 nucleotides are TGTGCCAGTAGTTTCCGGGGACTAGCGGGAGCGACGGATACGCAGTATTTT. The gene calls are TRBV19 and TRBJ2-3; 14 nucleotides match TRBD2. The CDR3 extends over 17 amino acids. Germline V lookup: CDR1 LNHDA, CDR2 SQIVND (reference sequence). V gave up 5 bases and J gave up 6 bases; unmatched junction bases: 10.

This rearrangement joins TRBV20-1 to TRBJ2-3; D call uncertain. V was shortened by 6 bases and J by 3 bases, with 7 bases between the two germline ends. This CDR3 contains 11 residues. Germline V gene lookup returns CDR1 DFQATT and CDR2 SNEGSKA (reference sequence). The CDR3 protein is CSARTTDTQYF. DNA for the CDR3: TGCAGTGCCAGAACTACAGATACGCAGTATTTT.

The chain recombines TRBV3-1 (or the pseudogene TRBV3-2) with TRBJ2-2, with D tentatively TRBD1 (5 bases). Trimming pared 2 bases from V and 6 bases from J, leaving 13 bases between. Per the germline V gene, CDR1 is LGHDT and CDR2 is YNNKEL (reference sequence). This CDR3 has 15 residues. CDR3 coding DNA: TGTGCCAGCAGCCAAAGGTCGCAGGGTGCCGGGGAGCTGTTTTTT. It is translated as CASSQRSQGAGELFF.

The rearrangement joins TRBV7-9 to TRBJ1-1; D gene uncertain. Trimming removed 1 base at V and 2 bases at J, with 5 bases between. The germline V gene has CDR1 SEHNR and CDR2 FQNEAQ (reference sequence). This CDR3 has 13 residues. The CDR3 DNA follows: TGTGCCAGCAGCTTAGGTAGTAACACTGAAGCTTTCTTT. It encodes CASSLGSNTEAFF.

This clone was detected only a few times. The J gene is TRBJ2-2, the V gene TRBV7-3, with D possibly TRBD2 on 7 matching bases. The V and J ends lost 3 bases and 8 bases respectively, with 16 bases between them. The CDR3 covers 15 residues. CDR1 and CDR2 (germline): SGHTA, FQGTGA. The CDR3 bases are TGTGCCAGCAGCTTGGCGGGAGCCACAGGGGGGGAGCTGTTTTTT. Translation: CASSLAGATGGELFF. The complete variable domain, with remaining parts taken from reference TRBV7-3 and TRBJ2-2, reads GAGVSQTPSNKVTEKGKYVELRCDPISGHTALYWYRQSLGQGPEFLIYFQGTGAADDSGLPNDRFFAVRPEGSVSTLKIQRTERGDSAVYLCASSLAGATGGELFFGEGSRLTVL.

The CDR3 DNA sequence: TGTGCCAGCAGCCGGACAGATAGCAATCAGCCCCAGCATTTT. Amino acid sequence: CASSRTDSNQPQHF. The chain links TRBV7-9 to TRBJ1-5, with TRBD1 as a possible D gene (6 bases). The CDR3 consists of 14 residues. Germline CDR1 reads SEHNR; CDR2 reads FQNEAQ (reference sequence). V dropped 5 bases and J dropped 0 bases, with 8 bases sitting between them.

The chain recombines TRBV5-3 with TRBJ2-7, with 16 bases that match TRBD2. TRBV5-3 carries the ORF label, with uncertain function. The CDR3 length is 16 residues. V gave up 4 bases and J gave up 6 bases; unmatched junction bases: 7. CDR3 nucleotides: TGTGCCAGAAGCCACCCGGGACTAGCGGGAGGGGGCGAGCAGTACGTC. Its protein is CARSHPGLAGGGEQYV.

This chain joins TRBV7-2 and TRBJ1-1; possible D gene TRBD1, 5 bases. CDR3 length equals 13 residues. Between the trimmed V and J ends, which lost 3 bases and 11 bases, there was a span of 16 bases. Germline-derived CDR1 and CDR2 are SGHTA and FQGNSA. CDR3 region: CASSFRTQDRAFF. In DNA, the CDR3 is TGTGCCAGCAGCTTTAGGACACAAGATCGGGCTTTCTTT.

V and J are TRBV5-8 and TRBJ2-7; possible D gene TRBD1, 5 bases. CDR3 length: 13 residues. CDR1 and CDR2 from the germline V gene are SGHTS and YDEGEE. The CDR3 sequence is CASSPMGQGLPLV. The CDR3 DNA sequence: TGTGCCAGCAGCCCCATGGGTCAGGGCCTCCCTCTCGTC.

The V call is TRBV6-5, the J call TRBJ2-1, with 7 bases aligning to TRBD2. The CDR3 runs 16 residues. The V gene end was trimmed by 2 bases and the J gene end by 0 bases; junction bases not matched to a gene: 4. Per germline, CDR1 MNHEY and CDR2 SVGAGI. CDR3 residues: CASSYGGEGSYNEQFF. In nucleotides, the CDR3 is TGTGCCAGCAGTTACGGGGGGGAGGGCTCCTACAATGAGCAGTTCTTC.

The chain combines TRBV6-2 or TRBV6-3 with TRBJ1-5; 9 positions match TRBD1. Germline lookup yields CDR1 MNHEY and CDR2 SVGEGT. There are 18 residues in the CDR3. Trimming at V came to 5 bases and at J to 5 bases, leaving 16 bases not matched to a gene. CDR3 region: CASSHTNPPGQGYQPQHF. CDR3 in DNA: TGTGCCAGCAGTCATACTAACCCCCCGGGACAGGGATATCAGCCCCAGCATTTT.

The chain links TRBV30 to TRBJ1-2; unclear D gene. The V end lost 3 bases, the J end lost 1 base, and 15 bases lay between the germline ends. This CDR3 is built from 15 residues. The germline V gene has CDR1 GTSNPN and CDR2 SVGIG (reference sequence). The CDR3 coding sequence is TGTGCCTGGAGGCAGAACCCGAATTATAACTATGGCTACACCTTC. Translation gives CAWRQNPNYNYGYTF.

The chain combines TRBV7-9 with TRBJ2-3, with TRBD1 matching 7 bases. This CDR3 is built from 14 residues. Trimming at V came to 2 bases and at J to 6 bases, leaving 5 bases not matched to a gene. CDR1 and CDR2 (germline): SEHNR, FQNEAQ (reference sequence). CDR3 coding DNA: TGTGCCAGCAGCTTACAACCGACAGGGGATACGCAGTATTTT. Amino acid sequence: CASSLQPTGDTQYF.

V usage is TRBV6-7 and J usage is TRBJ1-1, with D hard to call. TRBV6-7 is an open reading frame, and its role is uncertain. This CDR3 is 14 amino acids long. Trimming stripped 4 bases from V and 5 bases from J, with 14 bases between. The CDR3 region is CASSSLDTSTEAFF. The CDR3 nucleotides read TGTGCCAGCAGTTCTCTCGATACGAGTACTGAAGCTTTCTTT.

This clone was detected a few times. The chain uses TRBV29-1 and TRBJ2-1; TRBD1 agrees at 9 bases. The CDR3 runs to 13 residues. The V and J ends lost 3 bases and 12 bases, in that order; junction bases with no gene match: 9. Germline CDR1 SQVTM, CDR2 ANQGSEA. As DNA, the CDR3 is TGCAGCGTTGAGGACAGGGGAGGAGGACGGCAGTTCTTC. Residues: CSVEDRGGGRQFF.

CDR3 residues: CASSRRAGSGGGELFF. As DNA, the CDR3 is TGCGCCAGCAGCCGGAGGGCAGGGTCAGGTGGCGGGGAGCTGTTTTTT. The chain couples TRBV4-3 to TRBJ2-2; D is possibly TRBD2 (6 bases). Germline V gene sequence: CDR1 LGHNA, CDR2 YSLEER. The CDR3 sequence is 16 residues long. Trimming removed 4 bases at V and 7 bases at J, with 19 bases between.

The chain uses TRBV4-3 and TRBJ1-4, with D tentatively TRBD1 (6 bases). Deletions cut 3 bases from V and 7 bases from J, with 15 bases between. The length of the CDR3 is 15 residues. The germline gives CDR1 LGHNA, CDR2 YSLEER. The chain's CDR3 is CASSQIGGALEKLFF. DNA for the CDR3: TGCGCCAGCAGCCAGATCGGGGGGGCGCTTGAAAAACTGTTTTTT.